This T cell receptor beta chain was recovered during a study of tissue-resident memory T cells in lung cancer (dated by TCRdb to between 2018 and 2020). Study-level background: TCR beta-chain sequencing compared paired tumor TRM and tumor non-TRM populations from about nine lung cancer patients. The study at large found these results: The most expanded clonotype averaged about 18% of sequenced TRM cells per patient, suggesting expansion of a single tumor antigen-specific clone. Expanded clonotypes accounted for an average of around 73% of tumor TRM repertoires and 40% to 55% of tumor non-TRM repertoires. A significantly more restricted TCR repertoire was observed in tumor TRM cells than in tumor non-TRM cells, as reflected by lower Shannon-Wiener and inverse Simpson diversity.

The germline V gene specifies KGHDR as CDR1 and SFDVKD as CDR2. V drops 8 bases and J drops 2 bases, leaving 18 bases in between. The CDR3 spans 16 residues, from the cysteine through the phenylalanine. Solely the CDR3 DNA is kept, with 48 bases framed from the first base. By its share of the sample, this clonotype is large (0.1 to 1%). There is no known antigen for this receptor. The record has no base qualities; no much larger clone is one base away. CD8+ T cells were sorted by CD103 expression on a BD FACSAria-II directly into ice-cold TRIzol LS reagent. Freshly resected lung tumor tissue was obtained at surgical resection. After Fc receptor blocking, fresh cells were stained for CD45, CD4, CD3, CD8A and CD103, and DAPI was used to tell live cells from dead cells. Total RNA was purified from sorted CD103+ and CD103- CD8+ T cells using a miRNeasy kit. Tumor-infiltrating CD8+ cytotoxic T cells were sorted by CD103 expression to separate tissue-resident memory (TRM) cells from non-TRM cells. The donors were lung cancer patients whose disease was treatment-naive. Patients with respiratory malignancies who were newly diagnosed and untreated were prospectively recruited upon referral.

Sequencing relied on an Illumina MiSeq. TCR sequencing libraries incorporated unique molecular identifiers and were indexed with TruSeq single indexes. As for how the authors treated the data: With default settings for both tools, TCR reads were mapped and error-corrected using MIGEC v1.2.7 and then analyzed using VDJtools v1.1.7. Repertoire diversity was quantified with Shannon-Wiener and inverse Simpson indices computed in VDJtools. A TCRbeta clonotype was defined as expanded when the clonotype met a frequency threshold of at least three. Across the 10 patients, Wilcoxon rank-sum tests were used for the statistical comparisons of TCR diversity between tumor TRM and non-TRM populations. TCRdb reran the public reads through fastp at Q25 and MiXCR, keeping productive beta chains. Rows are combined by CDR3 protein, so each entry shows the most common genes and DNA. Here the V and J calls rest on TCRdb's processing, not on the authors' analysis. This sample has around 310 distinct CDR3 sequences in its table, and about a fifth of those were observed once. Over 65% of the sample comes from the top ten.

The clonotype originates from a human donor with treatment-naive lung cancer (subtype not recorded). The sample taken for sequencing was CD103+ CD8+ T cells from lung tumor tissue. In the paper's terms, the cell subset or site label means: tissue-resident memory (TRM) CD8+ CTLs. In this chain, TRBV24-1 is recombined with TRBJ1-5, and perhaps TRBD1 as D gene, on 5 matching bases. CDR3 loop: CATIRTGGAGNQPQHF. Here is the DNA: TGTGCCACCATTCGGACCGGGGGTGCTGGCAATCAGCCCCAGCATTTT.